The text below deals with one T cell receptor (beta chain). Its antigen is currently unknown. These data come from a study of cytomegalovirus exposure and HLA in healthy donors. Study summary: An early data release held tens of millions of unique TCRs from HLA-typed donors.

Broader study findings: Later work associated roughly 17,000 TCR beta sequences with HLA alleles at 0.05 false discovery rate.

This CDR3 is 13 amino acids long. Trimming cost V 2 bases and J 2 bases, with 4 bases left between them. Germline values: CDR1 LGHNT, CDR2 FRNRAP. Researchers ran the PCR with 60 Vbeta and 13 Jbeta primers. Profiled with immunoSEQ multiplex PCR; TCRdb holds only in-frame clones, not every one. This table holds about 90,000 clones, roughly three fifths found once. The V call is TRBV12-5, the J call TRBJ2-1, with D uncertain. The sequence came from a man aged 30 to 39 in good health and CMV-seronegative. Sequenced material: PBMCs. The chain's CDR3 is CASGLYTYNEQFF. CDR3 sequence (DNA): TGTGCTAGTGGTTTGTATACCTACAATGAGCAGTTCTTC.